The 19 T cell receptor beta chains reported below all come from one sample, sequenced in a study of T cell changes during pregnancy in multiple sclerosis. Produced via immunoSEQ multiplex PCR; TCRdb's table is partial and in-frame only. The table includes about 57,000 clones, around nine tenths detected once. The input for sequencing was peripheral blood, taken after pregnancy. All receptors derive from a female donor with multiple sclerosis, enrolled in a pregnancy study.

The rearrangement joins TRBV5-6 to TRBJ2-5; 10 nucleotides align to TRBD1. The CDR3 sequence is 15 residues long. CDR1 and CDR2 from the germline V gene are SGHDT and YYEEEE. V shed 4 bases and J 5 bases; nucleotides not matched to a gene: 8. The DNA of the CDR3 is TGTGCCAGCAGCGTGATAGGACAGGGGGACGAGACCCAGTACTTC. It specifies CASSVIGQGDETQYF.

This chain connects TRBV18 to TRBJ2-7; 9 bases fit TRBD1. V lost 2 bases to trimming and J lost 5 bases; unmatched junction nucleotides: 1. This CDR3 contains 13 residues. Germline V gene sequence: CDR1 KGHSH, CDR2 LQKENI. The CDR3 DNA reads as TGTGCCAGCTCACCAGGGACAGGGAACGAGCAGTACTTC. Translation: CASSPGTGNEQYF.

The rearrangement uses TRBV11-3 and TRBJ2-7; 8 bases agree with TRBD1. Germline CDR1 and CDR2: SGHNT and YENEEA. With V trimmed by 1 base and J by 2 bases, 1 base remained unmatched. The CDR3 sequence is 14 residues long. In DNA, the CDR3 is TGTGCCAGCAGCTTAGGGACAGGGACCTACGAGCAGTACTTC. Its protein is CASSLGTGTYEQYF.

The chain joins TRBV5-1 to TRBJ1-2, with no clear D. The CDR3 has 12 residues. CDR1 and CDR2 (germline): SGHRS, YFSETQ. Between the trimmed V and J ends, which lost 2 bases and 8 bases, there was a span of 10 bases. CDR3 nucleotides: TGCGCCAGCAGCTTATCGGAGTCAGGCTACACCTTC. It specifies CASSLSESGYTF.

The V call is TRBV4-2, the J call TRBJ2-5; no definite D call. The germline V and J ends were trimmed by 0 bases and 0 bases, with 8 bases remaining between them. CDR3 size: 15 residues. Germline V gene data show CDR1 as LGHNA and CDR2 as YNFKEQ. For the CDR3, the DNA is TGTGCCAGCAGCCAAGATCCGAGTAACCAAGAGACCCAGTACTTC. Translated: CASSQDPSNQETQYF.

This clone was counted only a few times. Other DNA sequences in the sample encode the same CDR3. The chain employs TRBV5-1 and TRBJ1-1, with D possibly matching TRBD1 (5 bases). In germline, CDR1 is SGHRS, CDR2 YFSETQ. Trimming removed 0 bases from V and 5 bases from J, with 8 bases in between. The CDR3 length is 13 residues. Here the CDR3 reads CASSLAQGTEAFF. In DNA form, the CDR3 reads TGCGCCAGCAGCTTGGCGCAGGGTACTGAAGCTTTCTTT.

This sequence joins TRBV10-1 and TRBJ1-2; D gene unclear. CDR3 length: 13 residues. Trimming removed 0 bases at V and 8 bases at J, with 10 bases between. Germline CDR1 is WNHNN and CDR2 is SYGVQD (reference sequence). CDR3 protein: CASSESYAGGYTF. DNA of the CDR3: TGCGCCAGCAGTGAGTCGTACGCGGGAGGCTACACCTTC.

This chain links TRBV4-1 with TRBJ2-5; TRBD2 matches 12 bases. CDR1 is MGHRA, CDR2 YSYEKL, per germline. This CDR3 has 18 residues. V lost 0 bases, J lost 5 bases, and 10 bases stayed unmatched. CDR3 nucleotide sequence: TGCGCCAGCAGCCAAGAAGGAATGACTAGCGGGGGCGGTGAGACCCAGTACTTC. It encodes CASSQEGMTSGGGETQYF.

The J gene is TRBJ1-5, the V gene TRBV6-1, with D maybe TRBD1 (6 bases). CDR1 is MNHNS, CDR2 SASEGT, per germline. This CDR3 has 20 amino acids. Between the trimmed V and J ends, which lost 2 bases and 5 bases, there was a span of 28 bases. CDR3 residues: CASSEKRAIKGVRRDQPQHF. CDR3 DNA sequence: TGTGCCAGCAGTGAAAAGAGGGCCATAAAGGGGGTTCGTAGGGATCAGCCCCAGCATTTT.

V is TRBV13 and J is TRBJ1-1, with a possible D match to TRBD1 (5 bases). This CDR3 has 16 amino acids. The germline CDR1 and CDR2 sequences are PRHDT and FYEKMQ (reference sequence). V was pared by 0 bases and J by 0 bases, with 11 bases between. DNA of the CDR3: TGTGCCAGCAGCTTAGGGCGGGGGTCCCTGAACACTGAAGCTTTCTTT. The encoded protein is CASSLGRGSLNTEAFF.

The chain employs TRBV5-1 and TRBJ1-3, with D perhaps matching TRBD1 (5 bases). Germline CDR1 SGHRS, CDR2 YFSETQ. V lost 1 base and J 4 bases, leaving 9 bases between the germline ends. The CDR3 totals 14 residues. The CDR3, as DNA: TGCGCCAGCAGCTTGACAGGCCCGGGAAACACCATATATTTT. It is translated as CASSLTGPGNTIYF.

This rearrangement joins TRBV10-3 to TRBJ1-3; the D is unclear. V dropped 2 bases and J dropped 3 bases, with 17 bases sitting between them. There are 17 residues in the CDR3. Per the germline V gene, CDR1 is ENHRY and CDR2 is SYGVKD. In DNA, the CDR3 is TGTGCCATCAGTGAGCTAACTAGGGCGGCGGATGGAAACACCATATATTTT. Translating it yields CAISELTRAADGNTIYF.

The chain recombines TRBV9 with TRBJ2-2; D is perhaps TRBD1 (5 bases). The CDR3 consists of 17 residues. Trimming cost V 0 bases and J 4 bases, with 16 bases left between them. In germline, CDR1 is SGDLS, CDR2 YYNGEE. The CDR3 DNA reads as TGTGCCAGCAGCGTAGTCCCAGGGCGTATGGGCACCGGGGAGCTGTTTTTT. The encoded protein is CASSVVPGRMGTGELFF.

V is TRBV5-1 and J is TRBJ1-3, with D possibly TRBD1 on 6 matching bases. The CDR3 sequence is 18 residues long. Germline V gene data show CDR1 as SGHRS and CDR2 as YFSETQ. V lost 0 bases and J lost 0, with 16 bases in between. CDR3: CASSLDYRGGPSGNTIYF. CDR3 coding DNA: TGCGCCAGCAGCTTGGATTATAGGGGGGGCCCCTCTGGAAACACCATATATTTT.

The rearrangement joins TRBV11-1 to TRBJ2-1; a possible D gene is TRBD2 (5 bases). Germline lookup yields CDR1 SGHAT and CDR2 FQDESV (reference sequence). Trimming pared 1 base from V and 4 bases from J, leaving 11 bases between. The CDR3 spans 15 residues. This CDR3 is CASSLEDRGYNEQFF. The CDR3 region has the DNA TGTGCCAGCAGCTTAGAAGACCGGGGTTACAATGAGCAGTTCTTC.

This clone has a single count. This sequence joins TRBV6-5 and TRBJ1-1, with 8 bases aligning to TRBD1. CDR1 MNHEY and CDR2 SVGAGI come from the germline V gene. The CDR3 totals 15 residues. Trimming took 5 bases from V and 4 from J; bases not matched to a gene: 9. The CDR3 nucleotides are TGTGCCAGCAGTCGCCGGGGACAGGTTATCACTGAAGCTTTCTTT. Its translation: CASSRRGQVITEAFF.

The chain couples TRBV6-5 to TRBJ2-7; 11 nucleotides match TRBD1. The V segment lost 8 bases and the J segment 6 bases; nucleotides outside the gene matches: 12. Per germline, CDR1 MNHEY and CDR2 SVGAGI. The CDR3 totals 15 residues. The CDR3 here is CASGQGANPFSEQYF. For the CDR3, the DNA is TGTGCCAGCGGACAGGGGGCGAACCCCTTCTCCGAGCAGTACTTC.

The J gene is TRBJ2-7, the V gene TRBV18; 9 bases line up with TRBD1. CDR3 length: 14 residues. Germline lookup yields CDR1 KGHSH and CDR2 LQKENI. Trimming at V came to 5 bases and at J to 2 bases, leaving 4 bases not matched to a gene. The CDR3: CASSTGTGTYEQYF. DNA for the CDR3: TGTGCCAGCTCAACCGGGACAGGGACCTACGAGCAGTACTTC.

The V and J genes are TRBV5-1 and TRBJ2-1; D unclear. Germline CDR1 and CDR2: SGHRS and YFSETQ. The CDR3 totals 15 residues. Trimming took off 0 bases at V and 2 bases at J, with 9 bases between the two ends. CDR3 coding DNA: TGCGCCAGCAGCTTGGCCGCAGGTACCTACAATGAGCAGTTCTTC. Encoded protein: CASSLAAGTYNEQFF.